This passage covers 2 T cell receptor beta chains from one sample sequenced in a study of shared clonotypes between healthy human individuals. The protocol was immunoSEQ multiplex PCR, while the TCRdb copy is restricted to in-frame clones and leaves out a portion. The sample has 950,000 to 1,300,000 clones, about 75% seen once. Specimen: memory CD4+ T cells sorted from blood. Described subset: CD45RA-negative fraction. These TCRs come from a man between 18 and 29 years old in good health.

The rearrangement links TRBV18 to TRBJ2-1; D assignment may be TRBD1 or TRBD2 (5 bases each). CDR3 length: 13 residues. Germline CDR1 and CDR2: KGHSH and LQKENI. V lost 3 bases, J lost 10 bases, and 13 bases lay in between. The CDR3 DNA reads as TGTGCCAGCTCACCGGGTAGCGCAGGGGAGCAGTTCTTC. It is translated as CASSPGSAGEQFF.

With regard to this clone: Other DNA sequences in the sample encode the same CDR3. The CDR3 loop reads CASRGGETQYF. CDR3 bases: TGTGCCAGTAGGGGCGGAGAGACCCAGTACTTC. This chain joins TRBV19 and TRBJ2-5, with unresolved D. The germline CDR1 and CDR2 sequences are LNHDA and SQIVND (reference sequence). V dropped 6 bases and J dropped 4 bases, with 6 bases sitting between them. The CDR3 contains 11 residues.